This record looks at one T cell receptor beta chain sequence and its context. The antigen remains unidentified. The data were taken from a study of cytomegalovirus exposure and HLA in healthy donors. Germline loops: CDR1 SGHAT, CDR2 FQDESV (reference sequence). This CDR3 has 14 amino acids. With 5 bases removed from V and 3 bases from J, the gap between germline ends came to 13 bases. Study-wide results and limits: Researchers reported in a later analysis that a missense DCLRE1C variant was tied to TCR beta V- and J-gene trimming. CMV serostatus was the only immune exposure information that was available. Exclusion as indistinguishable affected some V segments, including TRBV6-2 and TRBV6-3.

PCR was performed using 60 Vbeta and 13 Jbeta primers. Repertoires were generated with immunoSEQ multiplex PCR, while TCRdb's copy carries only in-frame clones and drops some. Here the sample spans around 170,000 clones, around four fifths being singletons. Sequenced input: PBMCs. V gene TRBV11-1 combines with J gene TRBJ1-1, with D possibly matching TRBD1 (6 bases). This clonotype was sampled from a woman between 50 and 59 years old in good health and CMV-seropositive. CDR3 region: CASSGQTPDTEAFF. In DNA form, the CDR3 reads TGTGCCAGCAGCGGACAGACCCCAGACACTGAAGCTTTCTTT.